The sequence of this T cell receptor beta chain was determined in a study of circulating and synovial CD4+ cells in juvenile arthritis. The CDR3 sequence is 15 residues long. Trimming removed 6 bases from V and 5 bases from J; junction bases left unmatched: 8. Germline CDR1 reads SGHAT; CDR2 reads FQNNGV. Findings and limits, study-wide: Compared with bulk blood, circulating pathogenic-like lymphocytes shared substantially more CDR3 sequences with synovial T cells.

Donors were patients with active juvenile idiopathic arthritis. The assay was immunoSEQ multiplex PCR, and TCRdb's table has in-frame clones only and misses some. The data hold about 32,000 clones, with 90% to 95% observed a single time. Regarding this clone: The antigen is not known.

The chain uses TRBV11-2 and TRBJ1-1; TRBD1 agrees at 11 bases. This clonotype was obtained from a human donor with juvenile idiopathic arthritis. Sequenced sample: CD4+ T cells from blood. The CDR3 DNA reads TGTGCCAGCAGTAAGACCGGGACAGGGGGGACTGAAGCTTTCTTT. Its protein product is CASSKTGTGGTEAFF.